Described below is a single T cell receptor (beta chain) sequence and its context. No antigen is known for it. No much larger clone exists at a distance of one base, and base qualities are not known. The immunoSEQ Assay, which relies on bias-controlled multiplex PCR amplification of genomic DNA, was used to profile TCRbeta CDR3 regions. The authors' pipeline ran thus. To quantify the absolute abundance of each unique TCRbeta CDR3 region, the sequences were collapsed and filtered. Two models were used to test differential abundance: a binomial model (Fisher-equivalent) and a beta-binomial model that adds time-dependent variance fitted from healthy donors. Clones with fewer than 5 combined templates were excluded, and clones with Benjamini-Hochberg FDR below 0.01 were called differentially abundant. The form v = (b*log(k)+a)^2 was used to model beta-binomial variance as a function of total template count across the two samples. The clones in this table, taken by TCRdb from immuneACCESS, are in-frame only. Not every clone is retained; where verified, under half of the shortfall comes from an unresolved V gene, and the cause of the rest is unknown. Clonal size and the V and J genes are those of that table, whereas D and trimming came from the DNA. The sample profile shows around 100,000 clones; approximately 90% of them were found once. Of the sample, roughly 17% falls within the top ten clones.

This entry comes from a study of identifying expanded T cells in peripheral blood (dated by TCRdb to the late 2010s). Turning to the overall study: Technical replicates were generated by sequencing separate aliquots of the same genomic DNA pool, with four replicates compared pairwise. What the authors observed across the whole study: The authors expected that biological variance in healthy repertoires might rise further over much longer intervals, such as months to years. Around 1.3 differentially abundant clones were flagged by the binomial model between technical replicates, whereas about 16 and 19 were flagged over two weeks and four weeks, respectively. In all healthy donors, the variance in clone template counts between samples taken around 2 weeks apart rose significantly as total template count increased. The beta-binomial model significantly reduced the number of clones called differentially abundant and the false-positive rate across all healthy-donor time intervals.

No immune events such as infections were documented for the healthy donors during the collection period. Blood repertoires from healthy donors were used as a training cohort for calibrating time-dependent variance in a beta-binomial model of differential abundance of T-cell clones. The training cohort was composed of roughly ten healthy donors, 3 female and 7 male. The donors were between roughly 25 and 70 years old, with an average age of 43 years. Obtained from a commercial supplier, whole blood was collected from each healthy donor at three time points set two to three weeks apart. For immunosequencing, genomic DNA was extracted from unsorted whole blood. V is cut by 2 bases and J by 7 bases, and the space between the germline ends is 9 bases. From a lookup of the germline V gene, CDR1 and CDR2 are MNHNS and SASEGT. Taken from cysteine to phenylalanine, the CDR3 has 14 residues. Only the CDR3 part of the read is kept: 42 bases, read in frame from the first base.

The sequence was collected from a person aged 18 to 69 in good health. The rearrangement combines TRBV6-1 with TRBJ1-6, with the D gene call left open. The sequencing sample was made of blood. The base sequence is TGTGCCAGCAGTGAATGGCACAGCAATTCACCCCTCCACTTT. This codes for CASSEWHSNSPLHF.